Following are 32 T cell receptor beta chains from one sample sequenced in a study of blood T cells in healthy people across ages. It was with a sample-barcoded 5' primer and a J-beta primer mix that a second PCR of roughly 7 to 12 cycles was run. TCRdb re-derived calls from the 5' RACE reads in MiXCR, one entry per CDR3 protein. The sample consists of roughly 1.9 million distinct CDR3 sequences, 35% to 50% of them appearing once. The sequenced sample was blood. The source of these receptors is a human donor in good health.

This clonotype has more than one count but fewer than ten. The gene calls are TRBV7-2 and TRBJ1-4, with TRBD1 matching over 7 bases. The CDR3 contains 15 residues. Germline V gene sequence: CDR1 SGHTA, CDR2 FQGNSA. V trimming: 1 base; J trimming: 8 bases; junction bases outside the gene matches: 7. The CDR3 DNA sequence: TGTGCCAGCAGCTTAGGGAACACACAGGGGGAAAAACTGTTTTTT. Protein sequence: CASSLGNTQGEKLFF.

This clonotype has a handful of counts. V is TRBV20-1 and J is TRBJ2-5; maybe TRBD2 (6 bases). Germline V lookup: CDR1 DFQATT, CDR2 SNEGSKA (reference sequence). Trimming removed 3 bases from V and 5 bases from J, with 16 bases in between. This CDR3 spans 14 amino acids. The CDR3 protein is CSASSQLGRETQYF. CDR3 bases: TGCAGTGCTAGTTCTCAGCTAGGGAGGGAGACCCAGTACTTC.

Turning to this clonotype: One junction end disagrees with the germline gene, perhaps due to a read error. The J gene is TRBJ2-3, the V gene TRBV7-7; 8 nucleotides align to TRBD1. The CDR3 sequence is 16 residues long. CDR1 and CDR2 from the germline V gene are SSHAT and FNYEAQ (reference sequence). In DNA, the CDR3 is TGTGCTAGCAGCTTAGGGAAGACAGGGGTTGCAGATACGCAGTATTTT. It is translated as CASSLGKTGVADTQYF.

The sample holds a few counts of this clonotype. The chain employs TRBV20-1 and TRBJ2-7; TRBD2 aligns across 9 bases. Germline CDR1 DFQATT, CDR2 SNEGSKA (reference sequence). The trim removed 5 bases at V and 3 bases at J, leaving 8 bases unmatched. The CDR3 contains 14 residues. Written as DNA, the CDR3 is TGCAGTGCTCCCCCGGGACTAGCCTACTACGAGCAGTACTTC. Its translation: CSAPPGLAYYEQYF.

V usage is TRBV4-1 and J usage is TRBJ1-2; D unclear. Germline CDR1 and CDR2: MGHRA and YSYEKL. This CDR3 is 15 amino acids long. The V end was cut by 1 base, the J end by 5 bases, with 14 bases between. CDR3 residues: CASSQATGKEYGYTF. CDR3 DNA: TGCGCCAGCAGCCAAGCGACCGGGAAAGAATATGGCTACACCTTC.

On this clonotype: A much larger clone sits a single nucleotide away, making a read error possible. The chain's CDR3 is CASSLAGCTEAFF. The CDR3 DNA is TGTGCCAGCAGCTTGGCCGGTTGCACTGAAGCTTTCTTT. The genes are TRBV7-2 and TRBJ1-1; D is undetermined. Per germline, CDR1 SGHTA and CDR2 FQGNSA. The CDR3 has 13 amino acids. The V gene lost 3 bases and the J gene lost 4 bases, with 9 bases spanning the gap.

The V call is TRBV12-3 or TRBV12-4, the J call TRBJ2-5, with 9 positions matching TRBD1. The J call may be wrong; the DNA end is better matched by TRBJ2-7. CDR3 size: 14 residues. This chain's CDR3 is CASSFGTGCDEQYF. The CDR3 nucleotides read TGTGCCAGCAGTTTTGGGACAGGGTGCGACGAGCAGTACTTC.

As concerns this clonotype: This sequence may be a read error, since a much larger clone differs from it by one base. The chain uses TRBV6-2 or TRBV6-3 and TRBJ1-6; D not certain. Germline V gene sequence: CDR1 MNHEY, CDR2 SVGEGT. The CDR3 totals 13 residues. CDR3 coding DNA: TGTACCAGCAGTTACTCGGACAATTCACCCCTCCACTTT. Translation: CTSSYSDNSPLHF.

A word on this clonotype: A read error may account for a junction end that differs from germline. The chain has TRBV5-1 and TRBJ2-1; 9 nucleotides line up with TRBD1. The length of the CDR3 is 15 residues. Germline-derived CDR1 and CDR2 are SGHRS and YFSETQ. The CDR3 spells CAGSVLQGASHEQFF. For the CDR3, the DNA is TGTGCCGGCAGCGTACTACAGGGGGCTAGTCATGAGCAGTTCTTC.

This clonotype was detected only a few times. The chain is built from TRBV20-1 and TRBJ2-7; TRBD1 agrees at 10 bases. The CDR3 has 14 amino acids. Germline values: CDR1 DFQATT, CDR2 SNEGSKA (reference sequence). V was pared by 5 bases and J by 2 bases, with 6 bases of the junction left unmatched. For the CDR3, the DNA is TGCAGTGCTCCCCCGGGACAGGGGACCTACGAGCAGTACTTC. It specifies CSAPPGQGTYEQYF.

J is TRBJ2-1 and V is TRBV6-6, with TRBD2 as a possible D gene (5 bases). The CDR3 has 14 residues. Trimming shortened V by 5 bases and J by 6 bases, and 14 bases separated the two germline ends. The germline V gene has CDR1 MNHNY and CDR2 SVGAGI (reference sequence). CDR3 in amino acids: CASSLTGNPNEQFF. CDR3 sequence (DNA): TGTGCCAGCAGTCTTACCGGGAACCCCAATGAGCAGTTCTTC.

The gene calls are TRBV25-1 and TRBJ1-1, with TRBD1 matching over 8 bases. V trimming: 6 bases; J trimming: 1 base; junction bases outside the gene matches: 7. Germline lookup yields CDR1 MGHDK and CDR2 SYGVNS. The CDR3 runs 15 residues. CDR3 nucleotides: TGTGCCAGCAGCGACAGGGGCGGCTGGAACACTGAAGCTTTCTTT. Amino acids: CASSDRGGWNTEAFF.

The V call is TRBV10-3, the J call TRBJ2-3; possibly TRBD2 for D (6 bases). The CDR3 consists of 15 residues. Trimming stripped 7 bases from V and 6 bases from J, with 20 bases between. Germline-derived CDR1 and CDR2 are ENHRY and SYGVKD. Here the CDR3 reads CAIMTRSSYSDTQYF. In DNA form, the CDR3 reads TGTGCCATCATGACTAGAAGTAGTTACTCGGATACGCAGTATTTT.

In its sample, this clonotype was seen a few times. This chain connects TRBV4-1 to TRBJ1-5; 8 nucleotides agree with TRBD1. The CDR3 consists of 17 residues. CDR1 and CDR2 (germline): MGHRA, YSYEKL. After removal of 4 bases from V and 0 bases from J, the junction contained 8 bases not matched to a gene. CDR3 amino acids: CASSLEGQDYSNQPQHF. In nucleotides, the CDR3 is TGCGCCAGCAGCCTAGAGGGACAGGACTATAGCAATCAGCCCCAGCATTTT.

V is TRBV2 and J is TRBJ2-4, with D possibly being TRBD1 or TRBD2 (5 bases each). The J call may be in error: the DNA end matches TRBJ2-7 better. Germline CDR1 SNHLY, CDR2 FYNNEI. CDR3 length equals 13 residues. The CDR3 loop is CASRGPPGYEQYF. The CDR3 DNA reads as TGTGCCAGTAGGGGACCTCCCGGCTACGAGCAGTACTTC.

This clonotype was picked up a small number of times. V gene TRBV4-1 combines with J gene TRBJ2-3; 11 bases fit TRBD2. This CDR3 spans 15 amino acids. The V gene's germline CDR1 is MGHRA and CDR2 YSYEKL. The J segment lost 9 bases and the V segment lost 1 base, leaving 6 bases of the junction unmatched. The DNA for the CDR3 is TGCGCCAGCAGCCAAGGAGGTAGCGGGGGGGCGACGCAGTATTTT. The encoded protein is CASSQGGSGGATQYF.

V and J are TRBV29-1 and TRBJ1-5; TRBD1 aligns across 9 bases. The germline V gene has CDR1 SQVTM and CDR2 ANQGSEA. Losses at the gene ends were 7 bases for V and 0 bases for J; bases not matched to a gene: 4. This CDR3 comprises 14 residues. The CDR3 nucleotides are TGCAGCGCCAGGACAGGGGATAGCAATCAGCCCCAGCATTTT. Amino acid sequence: CSARTGDSNQPQHF.

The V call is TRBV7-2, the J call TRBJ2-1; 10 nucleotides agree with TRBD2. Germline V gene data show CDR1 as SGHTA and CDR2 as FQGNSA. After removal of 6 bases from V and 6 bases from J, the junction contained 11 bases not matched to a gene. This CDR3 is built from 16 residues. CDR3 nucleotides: TGTGCCAGCAGTAAAGCCGGGACTAGCGTTTCCAATGAGCAGTTCTTC. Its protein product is CASSKAGTSVSNEQFF. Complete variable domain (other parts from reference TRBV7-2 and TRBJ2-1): GAGVSQSPSNKVTEKGKDVELRCDPISGHTALYWYRQSLGQGLEFLIYFQGNSAPDKSGLPSDRFSAERTGGSVSTLTIQRTQQEDSAVYLCASSKAGTSVSNEQFFGPGTRLTVL.

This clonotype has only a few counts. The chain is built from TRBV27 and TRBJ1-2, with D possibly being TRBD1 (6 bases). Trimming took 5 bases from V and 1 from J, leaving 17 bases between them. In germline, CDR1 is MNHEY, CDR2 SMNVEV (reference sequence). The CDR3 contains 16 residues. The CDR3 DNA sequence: TGTGCCAGCAGTCCCGTCGGGACACTCAATAACTATGGCTACACCTTC. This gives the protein CASSPVGTLNNYGYTF.

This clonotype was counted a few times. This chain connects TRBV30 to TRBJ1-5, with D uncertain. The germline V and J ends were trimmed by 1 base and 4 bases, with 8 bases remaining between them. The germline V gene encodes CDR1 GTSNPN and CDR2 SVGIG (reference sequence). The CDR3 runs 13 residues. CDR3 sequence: CAWSGLGNQPQHF. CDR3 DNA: TGTGCCTGGAGTGGTTTAGGGAATCAGCCCCAGCATTTT.

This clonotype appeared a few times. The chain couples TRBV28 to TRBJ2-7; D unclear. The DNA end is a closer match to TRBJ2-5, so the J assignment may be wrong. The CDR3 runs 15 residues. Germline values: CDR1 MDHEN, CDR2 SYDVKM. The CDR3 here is CASSSYEPWGETQYF. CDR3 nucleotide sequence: TGTGCCAGCAGTTCGTATGAGCCTTGGGGAGAGACCCAGTACTTC.

The CDR3 is CATVHVGADTQYF. Here the CDR3 DNA reads TGTGCCACCGTCCACGTAGGGGCAGATACGCAGTATTTT. This chain uses TRBV10-3 with TRBJ2-3; TRBD1 is a possible D gene (5 bases). CDR1 ENHRY and CDR2 SYGVKD come from the germline V gene. The V gene lost 10 bases and the J gene lost 4 bases, with 15 bases spanning the gap. This CDR3 has 13 amino acids.

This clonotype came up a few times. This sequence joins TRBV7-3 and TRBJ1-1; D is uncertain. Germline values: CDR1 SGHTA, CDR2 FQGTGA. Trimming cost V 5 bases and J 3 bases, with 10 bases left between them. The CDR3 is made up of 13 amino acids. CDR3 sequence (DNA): TGTGCCAGCAGCCTTCTCCCGGACACTGAAGCTTTCTTT. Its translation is CASSLLPDTEAFF. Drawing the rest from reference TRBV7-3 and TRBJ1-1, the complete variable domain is GAGVSQTPSNKVTEKGKYVELRCDPISGHTALYWYRQSLGQGPEFLIYFQGTGAADDSGLPNDRFFAVRPEGSVSTLKIQRTERGDSAVYLCASSLLPDTEAFFGQGTRLTVV.

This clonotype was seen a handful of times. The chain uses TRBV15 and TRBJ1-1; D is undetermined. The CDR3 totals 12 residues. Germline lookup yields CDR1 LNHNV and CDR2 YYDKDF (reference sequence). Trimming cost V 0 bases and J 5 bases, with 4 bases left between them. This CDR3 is CATSRDGTEAFF. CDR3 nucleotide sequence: TGTGCCACCAGCAGAGATGGGACTGAAGCTTTCTTT.

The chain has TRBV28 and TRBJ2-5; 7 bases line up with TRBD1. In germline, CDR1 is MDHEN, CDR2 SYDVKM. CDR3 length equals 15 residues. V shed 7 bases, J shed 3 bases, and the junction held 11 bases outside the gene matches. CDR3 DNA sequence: TGTGCCAGCAACCCGCTGGGACAGCCAAAAGAGACCCAGTACTTC. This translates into CASNPLGQPKETQYF.

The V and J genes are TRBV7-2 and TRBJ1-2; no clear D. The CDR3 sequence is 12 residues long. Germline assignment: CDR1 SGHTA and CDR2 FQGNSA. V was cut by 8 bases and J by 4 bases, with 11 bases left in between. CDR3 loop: CTSSRFGYGYTF. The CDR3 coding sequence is TGTACCAGCTCCCGCTTCGGCTATGGCTACACCTTC.

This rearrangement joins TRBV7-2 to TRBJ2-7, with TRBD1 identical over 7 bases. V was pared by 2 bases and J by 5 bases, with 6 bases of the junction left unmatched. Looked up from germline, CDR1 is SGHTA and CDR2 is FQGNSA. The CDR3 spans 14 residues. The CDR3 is CASSLNRGQNEQYF. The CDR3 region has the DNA TGTGCCAGCAGCTTAAACAGGGGACAGAACGAGCAGTACTTC.

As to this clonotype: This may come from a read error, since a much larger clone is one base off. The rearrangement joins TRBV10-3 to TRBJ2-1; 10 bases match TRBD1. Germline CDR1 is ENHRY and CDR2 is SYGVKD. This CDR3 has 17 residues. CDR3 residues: CAISGDFGTGDYDEQFF. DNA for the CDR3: TGTGCCATCAGCGGAGATTTCGGGACAGGGGACTACGATGAGCAGTTCTTC.

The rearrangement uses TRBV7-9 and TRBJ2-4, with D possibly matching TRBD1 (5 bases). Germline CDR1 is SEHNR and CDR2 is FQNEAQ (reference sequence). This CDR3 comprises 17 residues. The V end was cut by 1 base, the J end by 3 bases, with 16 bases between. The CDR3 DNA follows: TGTGCCAGCAGCTTAGAACGGTTGGGGCAGTACAAAAACATTCAGTACTTC. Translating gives CASSLERLGQYKNIQYF.

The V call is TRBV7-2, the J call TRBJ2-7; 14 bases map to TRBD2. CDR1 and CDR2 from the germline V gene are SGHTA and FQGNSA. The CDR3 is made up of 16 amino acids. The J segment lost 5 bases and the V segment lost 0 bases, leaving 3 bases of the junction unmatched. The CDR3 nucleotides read TGTGCCAGCAGCTTAGCGACTAGCGGGGGGGGCCACGAGCAGTACTTC. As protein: CASSLATSGGGHEQYF.

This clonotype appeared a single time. In DNA form, the CDR3 reads TGTGCCAGCAGCAAACCGATGAATAGGGGTTACGACGAGCAGTACTTC. Its translation is CASSKPMNRGYDEQYF. The chain is built from TRBV21-1 and TRBJ2-7; the table's D call, TRBD1, was not checked against the DNA. TRBV21-1 is described as a pseudogene. This CDR3 has 16 amino acids.

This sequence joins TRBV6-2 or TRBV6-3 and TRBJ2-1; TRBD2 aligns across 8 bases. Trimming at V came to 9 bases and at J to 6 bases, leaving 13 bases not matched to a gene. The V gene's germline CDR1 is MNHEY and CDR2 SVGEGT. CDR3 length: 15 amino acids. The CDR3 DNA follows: TGTGCCAGTAGAACCGGGGGGGCTTCTCGCAATGAGCAGTTCTTC. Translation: CASRTGGASRNEQFF.